This TCR beta chain was sequenced in a study of T cell responses to AZD1222 COVID-19 vaccine. Germline-derived CDR1 and CDR2 are SGHRS and YFSETQ. With 4 bases clipped from V and 2 bases from J, the junction kept 12 bases outside the gene matches. The CDR3 has 16 amino acids. The assay was immunoSEQ multiplex PCR, and TCRdb's table has in-frame clones only and misses some. The repertoire holds about 120,000 clones, with about 90% as singletons. Findings and caveats of the study: Of spike-specific TCRs, nearly half reportedly target regions left unmutated in variants.

With regard to this clone: What it recognizes is unknown.

The rearrangement joins TRBV5-1 to TRBJ2-7; 7 bases map to TRBD1. Sequenced material: peripheral blood, taken on day 0 of AZD1222 vaccination. The sequence derives from an adult in good health. The CDR3 here is CASSPASLTGPYEQYF. CDR3 DNA sequence: TGCGCCAGCAGCCCTGCCTCATTGACAGGGCCCTACGAGCAGTACTTC. Using reference TRBV5-1 and TRBJ2-7 for the parts outside the CDR3, the full variable domain is KAGVTQTPRYLIKTRGQQVTLSCSPISGHRSVSWYQQTPGQGLQFLFEYFSETQRNKGNFPGRFSGRQFSNSRSEMNVSTLELGDSALYLCASSPASLTGPYEQYFGPGTRLTVT.